What follows are 24 T cell receptor beta chains derived from one specimen sequenced in a study of cytomegalovirus exposure and HLA in healthy donors. Libraries were prepared by immunoSEQ multiplex PCR; TCRdb keeps only in-frame clonotypes and omits some of them. In the table there are around 61,000 clones, around 90% of which are singletons. The sample was PBMCs. All receptors derive from a man aged 18 to 29 in good health and CMV-seronegative.

This sequence joins TRBV2 and TRBJ2-5; tentative D call: TRBD2 (7 bases). This CDR3 contains 14 residues. Germline values: CDR1 SNHLY, CDR2 FYNNEI. Trimming shortened V by 6 bases and J by 7 bases, and 18 bases separated the two germline ends. The CDR3 DNA follows: TGTGCCAGCAGGGCCCCGGGGGGCGCGGGGACCCAGTACTTC. It codes for CASRAPGGAGTQYF.

This chain links TRBV19 with TRBJ1-3; tentatively, D is TRBD1 (6 bases). Germline V lookup: CDR1 LNHDA, CDR2 SQIVND (reference sequence). Trimming took 3 bases from V and 0 from J, leaving 9 bases between them. CDR3 size: 15 residues. The CDR3: CASSIGQFSGNTIYF. The CDR3 region has the DNA TGTGCCAGTAGTATCGGACAGTTCTCTGGAAACACCATATATTTT. Using reference TRBV19 and TRBJ1-3 for the parts outside the CDR3, the full variable domain is DGGITQSPKYLFRKEGQNVTLSCEQNLNHDAMYWYRQDPGQGLRLIYYSQIVNDFQKGDIAEGYSVSREKKESFPLTVTSAQKNPTAFYLCASSIGQFSGNTIYFGEGSWLTVV.

The CDR3 DNA sequence: TGTGCCAGCAGCCAAGTAGGGAGACACGGTCTGTCAGCTTTCTTT. The encoded protein is CASSQVGRHGLSAFF. The chain links TRBV7-2 to TRBJ1-1; no clear D. Trimming left V 5 bases short and J 10 bases short, with 23 bases between. Germline CDR1 reads SGHTA; CDR2 reads FQGNSA. The CDR3 is made up of 15 amino acids. Full variable domain (outside the CDR3, taken from reference TRBV7-2 and TRBJ1-1): GAGVSQSPSNKVTEKGKDVELRCDPISGHTALYWYRQSLGQGLEFLIYFQGNSAPDKSGLPSDRFSAERTGGSVSTLTIQRTQQEDSAVYLCASSQVGRHGLSAFFGQGTRLTVV.

The V and J genes are TRBV7-2 and TRBJ1-1; 7 bases match TRBD1. V dropped 8 bases and J dropped 1; count of bases not matched to a gene: 10. The CDR3 is 15 amino acids. Germline V gene lookup returns CDR1 SGHTA and CDR2 FQGNSA. Here the CDR3 DNA reads TGTGCCAGCGGGGTTTCGGGACAGTGGAACACTGAAGCTTTCTTT. Translating it yields CASGVSGQWNTEAFF. Full variable domain (missing parts from reference TRBV7-2 and TRBJ1-1): GAGVSQSPSNKVTEKGKDVELRCDPISGHTALYWYRQSLGQGLEFLIYFQGNSAPDKSGLPSDRFSAERTGGSVSTLTIQRTQQEDSAVYLCASGVSGQWNTEAFFGQGTRLTVV.

This clone has just one count. The V and J genes are TRBV19 and TRBJ2-3, with 9 nucleotides matching TRBD1. V dropped 8 bases and J dropped 7; count of bases not matched to a gene: 7. The CDR3 consists of 13 residues. CDR1 and CDR2 (germline): LNHDA, SQIVND (reference sequence). The CDR3 loop reads CASVGTGLYTQYF. DNA for the CDR3: TGTGCCAGTGTCGGGACAGGGCTTTATACGCAGTATTTT.

The rearrangement links TRBV9 to TRBJ2-5, with TRBD2 identical over 11 bases. Germline loops: CDR1 SGDLS, CDR2 YYNGEE. V shed 5 bases, J shed 5 bases, and the junction held 11 bases outside the gene matches. CDR3 length equals 16 residues. Here the CDR3 DNA reads TGTGCCAGCAGTCGTAGCGGGAGGGCCGCAGGCGAGACCCAGTACTTC. As protein: CASSRSGRAAGETQYF.

The genes are TRBV28 and TRBJ2-7; TRBD2 aligns across 8 bases. After removal of 5 bases from V and 3 bases from J, the junction contained 12 bases not matched to a gene. The CDR3 spans 16 residues. The germline CDR1 and CDR2 sequences are MDHEN and SYDVKM. For the CDR3, the DNA is TGTGCCAGCAGTCCGGCGGGAGGTCTAAATTACTACGAGCAGTACTTC. Amino acids: CASSPAGGLNYYEQYF.

The chain combines TRBV6-5 with TRBJ2-3, with D perhaps matching TRBD2 (7 bases). Germline V gene sequence: CDR1 MNHEY, CDR2 SVGAGI. The CDR3 is made up of 15 amino acids. The V end was cut by 4 bases, the J end by 6 bases, with 17 bases between. DNA for the CDR3: TGTGCCAGCAGTTCCACGCGGGAGAGGGGGGATACGCAGTATTTT. Its protein is CASSSTRERGDTQYF.

The chain combines TRBV15 with TRBJ2-1; TRBD2 aligns across 8 bases. Per the germline V gene, CDR1 is LNHNV and CDR2 is YYDKDF (reference sequence). The CDR3 length is 13 residues. Trimming at V came to 5 bases and at J to 6 bases, leaving 3 bases not matched to a gene. The CDR3 protein is CATSGLAGNEQFF. The CDR3 DNA is TGTGCCACCAGCGGGCTAGCGGGCAATGAGCAGTTCTTC.

This clone was counted between two and nine times. This chain connects TRBV7-9 to TRBJ2-7; TRBD1 agrees at 7 bases. V was pared by 5 bases and J by 3 bases, with 4 bases of the junction left unmatched. Germline lookup yields CDR1 SEHNR and CDR2 FQNEAQ (reference sequence). The CDR3 consists of 13 residues. CDR3 amino acids: CASSHRQGYEQYF. The DNA of the CDR3 is TGTGCCAGCAGCCACCGACAGGGCTACGAGCAGTACTTC.

The chain combines TRBV6-6 with TRBJ2-7, with 9 bases that match TRBD2. The ends lost 7 bases at V and 3 bases at J; junction bases unmatched: 10. Germline V gene lookup returns CDR1 MNHNY and CDR2 SVGAGI (reference sequence). This CDR3 contains 15 residues. The CDR3 protein is CASTLAGESGYEQYF. In DNA, the CDR3 is TGTGCCAGCACTTTAGCGGGAGAATCGGGCTACGAGCAGTACTTC.

The genes are TRBV10-3 and TRBJ1-2, with a tentative D call TRBD1 (6 bases). The CDR3 totals 14 residues. In germline, CDR1 is ENHRY, CDR2 SYGVKD. The V and J ends lost 2 bases and 7 bases respectively, with 14 bases between them. The CDR3 loop reads CAISENRARSGYTF. The CDR3 bases are TGTGCCATCAGTGAGAACAGGGCGCGAAGTGGCTACACCTTC.

CDR3: CASSLLQGSEQFF. In DNA form, the CDR3 reads TGTGCCAGCAGCTTACTCCAGGGTAGTGAGCAGTTCTTC. The chain uses TRBV11-3 and TRBJ2-1, with a tentative D call TRBD1 (5 bases). Germline V lookup: CDR1 SGHNT, CDR2 YENEEA. V lost 2 bases and J 9 bases, leaving 11 bases between the germline ends. This CDR3 is 13 amino acids long.

The rearrangement links TRBV19 to TRBJ2-7, with D maybe TRBD2 (5 bases). In germline, CDR1 is LNHDA, CDR2 SQIVND (reference sequence). V lost 4 bases to trimming and J lost 3 bases, with 13 bases between them. The CDR3 runs 14 residues. CDR3 residues: CASSSLSRDYEQYF. CDR3 nucleotides: TGTGCCAGTAGTAGCTTATCCCGGGACTACGAGCAGTACTTC.

The V gene is TRBV29-1, the J gene TRBJ1-1; 7 bases line up with TRBD1. Germline V gives CDR1 SQVTM, CDR2 ANQGSEA. The V segment lost 6 bases and the J segment 3 bases; nucleotides outside the gene matches: 10. The CDR3 contains 14 residues. The CDR3 DNA follows: TGCAGCGTCACGGTGGGCAGGGGGTACACTGAAGCTTTCTTT. Translating it yields CSVTVGRGYTEAFF.

The chain employs TRBV28 and TRBJ2-1; 11 nucleotides agree with TRBD2. V gave up 3 bases and J gave up 2 bases; unmatched junction bases: 6. Germline V gene lookup returns CDR1 MDHEN and CDR2 SYDVKM. The CDR3 loop spans 17 amino acids. The CDR3 region has the DNA TGTGCCAGCAGTTTGGGTATAGCGGGAGGGGCCTACAATGAGCAGTTCTTC. Amino acids: CASSLGIAGGAYNEQFF.

The chain recombines TRBV5-1 with TRBJ2-5; 8 bases are shared with TRBD2. Germline V CDR1 and CDR2: SGHRS, YFSETQ. V gave up 1 base and J gave up 4 bases; unmatched junction bases: 9. The CDR3 is 16 amino acids. CDR3 sequence (DNA): TGCGCCAGCAGCTTGCTCCCAATTCGGGAGGGAGAGACCCAGTACTTC. Residues: CASSLLPIREGETQYF.

The V and J genes are TRBV14 and TRBJ1-2, with 7 bases aligning to TRBD1. The germline V gene encodes CDR1 SGHDN and CDR2 FVKESK. This CDR3 has 12 residues. V was clipped by 6 bases and J by 5 bases; unmatched bases: 3. The CDR3 coding sequence is TGTGCCAGCAGTGAGGGACAGTATGGCTACACCTTC. It translates to CASSEGQYGYTF.

The chain carries TRBV10-3 and TRBJ1-3; 7 nucleotides line up with TRBD1. CDR1 ENHRY and CDR2 SYGVKD come from the germline V gene. V was pared by 10 bases and J by 1 base, with 4 bases of the junction left unmatched. The CDR3 totals 13 residues. This chain's CDR3 is CATGQVSGNTIYF. The CDR3 DNA reads as TGTGCCACCGGACAGGTTTCTGGAAACACCATATATTTT.

The chain employs TRBV19 and TRBJ1-3, with 7 nucleotides matching TRBD1. Looked up from germline, CDR1 is LNHDA and CDR2 is SQIVND (reference sequence). This CDR3 has 16 amino acids. With V trimmed by 6 bases and J by 0 bases, 8 bases remained unmatched. CDR3 DNA: TGTGCCAGTAGGGGTTCCAACAGGGGCTCTGGAAACACCATATATTTT. Translating it yields CASRGSNRGSGNTIYF.

The genes are TRBV25-1 and TRBJ2-5; 9 nucleotides agree with TRBD1. The germline CDR1 and CDR2 sequences are MGHDK and SYGVNS. This CDR3 is 15 amino acids long. V lost 5 bases and J lost 4; bases outside the gene matches: 8. This chain's CDR3 is CASSSTGGLGETQYF. CDR3 sequence (DNA): TGTGCCAGCAGTAGTACAGGGGGCCTCGGAGAGACCCAGTACTTC.

This clone was observed a single time. The gene calls are TRBV7-9 and TRBJ2-5; a weak D match, TRBD2 (5 bases). V dropped 5 bases and J dropped 0 bases, with 16 bases sitting between them. Per germline, CDR1 SEHNR and CDR2 FQNEAQ (reference sequence). The CDR3 totals 16 residues. The CDR3 loop is CASSPTRESYQETQYF. CDR3 nucleotide sequence: TGTGCCAGCAGCCCAACCCGGGAATCGTACCAAGAGACCCAGTACTTC.

The chain has TRBV25-1 and TRBJ2-2; D unclear. V was trimmed by 10 bases and J by 9 bases, leaving 15 bases between them. The CDR3 sequence is 12 residues long. Germline values: CDR1 MGHDK, CDR2 SYGVNS. The CDR3 is CAIPVAEWELFF. CDR3 coding DNA: TGTGCCATCCCGGTAGCCGAATGGGAGCTGTTTTTT. The variable domain in full, with the rest retrieved from reference TRBV25-1 and TRBJ2-2, is EADIYQTPRYLVIGTGKKITLECSQTMGHDKMYWYQQDPGMELHLIHYSYGVNSTEKGDLSSESTVSRIRTEHFPLTLESARPSHTSQYLCAIPVAEWELFFGEGSRLTVL.

In its sample, this clone was seen once. The rearrangement links TRBV11-2 to TRBJ1-3; D is uncertain. The germline CDR1 and CDR2 sequences are SGHAT and FQNNGV. V dropped 0 bases and J dropped 5 bases, with 8 bases sitting between them. This CDR3 contains 14 residues. CDR3 region: CASSLDPRRNTIYF. The DNA of the CDR3 is TGTGCCAGCAGCTTAGACCCTAGGAGAAACACCATATATTTT.